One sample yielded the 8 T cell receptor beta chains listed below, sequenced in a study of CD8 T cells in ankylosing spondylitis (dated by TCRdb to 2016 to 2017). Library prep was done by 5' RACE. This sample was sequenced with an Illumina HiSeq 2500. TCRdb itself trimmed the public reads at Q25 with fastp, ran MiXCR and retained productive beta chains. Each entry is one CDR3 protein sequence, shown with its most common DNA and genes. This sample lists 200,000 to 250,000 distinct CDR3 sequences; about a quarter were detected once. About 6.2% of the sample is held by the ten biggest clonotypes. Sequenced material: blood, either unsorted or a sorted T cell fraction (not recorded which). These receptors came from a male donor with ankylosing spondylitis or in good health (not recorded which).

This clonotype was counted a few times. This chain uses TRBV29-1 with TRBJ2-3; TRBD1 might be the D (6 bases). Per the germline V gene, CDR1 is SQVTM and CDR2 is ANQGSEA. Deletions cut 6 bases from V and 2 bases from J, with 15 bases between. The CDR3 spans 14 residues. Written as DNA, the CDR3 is TGCAGCGTCCGCCCAGGGGAGAACACAGATACGCAGTATTTT. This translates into CSVRPGENTDTQYF.

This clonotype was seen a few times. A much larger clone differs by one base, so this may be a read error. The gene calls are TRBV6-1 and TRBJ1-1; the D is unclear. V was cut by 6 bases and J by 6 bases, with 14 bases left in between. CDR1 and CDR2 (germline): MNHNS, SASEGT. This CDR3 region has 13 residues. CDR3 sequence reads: CASSRIQYAEAFF. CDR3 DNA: TGTGCCAGCAGCCGTATACAGTACGCTGAAGCTTTCTTT.

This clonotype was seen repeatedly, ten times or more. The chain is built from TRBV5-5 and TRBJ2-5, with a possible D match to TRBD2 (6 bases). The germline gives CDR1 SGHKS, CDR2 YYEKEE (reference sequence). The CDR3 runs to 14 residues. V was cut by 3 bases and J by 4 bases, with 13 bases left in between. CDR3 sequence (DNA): TGTGCCAGCAGCTGGAGGGACCCTGGAGAGACCCAGTACTTC. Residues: CASSWRDPGETQYF.

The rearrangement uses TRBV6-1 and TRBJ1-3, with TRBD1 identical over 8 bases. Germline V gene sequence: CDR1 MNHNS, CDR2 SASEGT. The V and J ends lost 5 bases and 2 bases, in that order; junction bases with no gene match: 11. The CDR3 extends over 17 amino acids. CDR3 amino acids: CASSPKSGRGPGNTIYF. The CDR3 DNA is TGTGCCAGCAGTCCTAAGTCTGGCAGGGGGCCTGGAAACACCATATATTTT.

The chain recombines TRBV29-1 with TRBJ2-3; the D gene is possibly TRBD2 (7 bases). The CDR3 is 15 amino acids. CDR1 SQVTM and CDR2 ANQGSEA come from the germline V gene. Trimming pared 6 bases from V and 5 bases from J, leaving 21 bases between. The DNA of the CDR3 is TGCAGCGTGAGGGGCGGGGGCAGTTCTGGAGATACGCAGTATTTT. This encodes CSVRGGGSSGDTQYF.

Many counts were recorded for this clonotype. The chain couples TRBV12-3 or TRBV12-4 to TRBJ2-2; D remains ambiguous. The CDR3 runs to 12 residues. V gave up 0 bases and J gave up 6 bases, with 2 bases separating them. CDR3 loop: CASSLAPGELFF. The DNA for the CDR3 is TGTGCCAGCAGTTTAGCGCCCGGGGAGCTGTTTTTT.

CDR3 amino acids: CASSSLGADTQYF. CDR3 nucleotide sequence: TGTGCCAGCAGTTCCCTGGGGGCAGATACGCAGTATTTT. The rearrangement uses TRBV12-3 or TRBV12-4 and TRBJ2-3, with D tentatively TRBD1 or TRBD2 (5 bases each). The CDR3 consists of 13 residues. V lost 4 bases and J 4 bases, leaving 9 bases between the germline ends.

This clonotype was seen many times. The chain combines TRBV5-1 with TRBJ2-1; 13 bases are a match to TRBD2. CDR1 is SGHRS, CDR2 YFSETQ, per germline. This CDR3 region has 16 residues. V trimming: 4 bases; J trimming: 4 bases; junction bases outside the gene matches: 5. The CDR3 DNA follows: TGCGCCAGCAGCATTCGGACTAGCGGGAGTTACAATGAGCAGTTCTTC. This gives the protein CASSIRTSGSYNEQFF.